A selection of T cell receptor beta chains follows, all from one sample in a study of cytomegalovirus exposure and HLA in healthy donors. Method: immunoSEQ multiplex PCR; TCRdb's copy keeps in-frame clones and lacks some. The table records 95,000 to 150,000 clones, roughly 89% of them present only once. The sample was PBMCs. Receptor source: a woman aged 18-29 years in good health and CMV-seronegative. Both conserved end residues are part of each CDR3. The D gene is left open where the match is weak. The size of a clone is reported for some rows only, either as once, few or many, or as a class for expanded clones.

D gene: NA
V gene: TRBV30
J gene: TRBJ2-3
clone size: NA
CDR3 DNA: TGTGCCTGGAAGGGGCGGGGAATCGGGACAGATACGCAGTATTTT
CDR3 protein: CAWKGRGIGTDTQYF

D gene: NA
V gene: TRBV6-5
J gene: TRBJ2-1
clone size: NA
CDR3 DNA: TGTGCCAGCAGTTACGACAGCTACAATGAGCAGTTCTTC
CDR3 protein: CASSYDSYNEQFF

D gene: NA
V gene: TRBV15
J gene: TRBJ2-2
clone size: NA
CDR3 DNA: TGTGCCACCAGCACCGACGGACAGAACACCGGGGAGCTGTTTTTT
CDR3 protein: CATSTDGQNTGELFF

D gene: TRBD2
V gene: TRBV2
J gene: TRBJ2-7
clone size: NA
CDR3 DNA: TGTGCCAGCAGTGAGGAGGTAGCGGGAGTGAGGGAGCAGTACTTC
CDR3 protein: CASSEEVAGVREQYF

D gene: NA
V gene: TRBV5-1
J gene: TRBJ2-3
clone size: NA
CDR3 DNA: TGCGCCAGCAGCTTGGCCAGCGTCACAGGACAAGGCTTGATCACAGATACGCAGTATTTT
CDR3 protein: CASSLASVTGQGLITDTQYF

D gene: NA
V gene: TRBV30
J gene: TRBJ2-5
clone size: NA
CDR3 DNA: TGTGCCTGGAGCGGGCAAGAGACCCAGTACTTC
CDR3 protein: CAWSGQETQYF

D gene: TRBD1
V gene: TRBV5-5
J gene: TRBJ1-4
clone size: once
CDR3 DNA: TGTGCCAGCAGCCCCGGACAGGGAAGTGAAAAACTGTTTTTT
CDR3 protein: CASSPGQGSEKLFF

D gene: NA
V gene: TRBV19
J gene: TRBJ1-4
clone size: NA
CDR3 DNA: TGTGCCAGTAGTATAGCCCGCAGAACTAATGAAAAACTGTTTTTT
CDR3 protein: CASSIARRTNEKLFF

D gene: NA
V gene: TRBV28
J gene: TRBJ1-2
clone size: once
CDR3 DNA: TGTGCCAGCAGTTTGACAGCTTCAAACTATGGCTACACCTTC
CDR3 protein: CASSLTASNYGYTF

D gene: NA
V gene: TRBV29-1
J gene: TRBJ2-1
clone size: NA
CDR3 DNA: TGCAGCGTGGATCAGGTGGTCCTTAACAATGAGCAGTTCTTC
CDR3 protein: CSVDQVVLNNEQFF

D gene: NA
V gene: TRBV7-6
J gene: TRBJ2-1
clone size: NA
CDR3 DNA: TGTGCCAGCAGCTTGAGTTCGGTTATCGGCGAGGATGAACACAATGAGCAGTTCTTC
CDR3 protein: CASSLSSVIGEDEHNEQFF

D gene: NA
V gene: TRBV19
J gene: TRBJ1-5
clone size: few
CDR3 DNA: TGTGCCAGTAGTATCCAGAGCAATCAGCCCCAGCATTTT
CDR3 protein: CASSIQSNQPQHF

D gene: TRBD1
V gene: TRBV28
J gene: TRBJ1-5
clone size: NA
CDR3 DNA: TGTGCCAGCAGTTTAAGACAGGGGGCAGGTCAGCCCCAGCATTTT
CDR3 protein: CASSLRQGAGQPQHF

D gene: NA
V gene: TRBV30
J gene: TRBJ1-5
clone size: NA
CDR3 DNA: TGTGCCTGGAGTTCCGGGATTCAGCCCCAGCATTTT
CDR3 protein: CAWSSGIQPQHF

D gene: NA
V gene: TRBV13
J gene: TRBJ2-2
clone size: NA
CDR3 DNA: TGTGCCAGCAGCTTCAGGGTGTGGAACACCGGGGAGCTGTTTTTT
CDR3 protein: CASSFRVWNTGELFF

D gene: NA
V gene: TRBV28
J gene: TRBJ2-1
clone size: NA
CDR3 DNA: TGTGCCTGTAAGGGACATCCTCTAGGCGATGAGCAGTTCTTC
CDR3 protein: CACKGHPLGDEQFF

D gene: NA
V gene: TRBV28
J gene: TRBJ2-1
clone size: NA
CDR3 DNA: TGTGCCAGCAGACGTTACCGAGATGAGCAGTTCTTC
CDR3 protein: CASRRYRDEQFF

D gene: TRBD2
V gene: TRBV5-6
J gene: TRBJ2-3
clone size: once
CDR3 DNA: TGTGCCAGCAGCTGGACTAGCGGGACAGATACGCAGTATTTT
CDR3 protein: CASSWTSGTDTQYF

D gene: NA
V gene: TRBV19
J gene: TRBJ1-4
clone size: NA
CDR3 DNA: TGTGCCAGTACCAGACAGCTACAAGGTGAAAAACTGTTTTTT
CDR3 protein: CASTRQLQGEKLFF

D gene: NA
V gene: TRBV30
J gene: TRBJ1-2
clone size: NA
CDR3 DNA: TGTGCCTGGAGTGTACTCAGGAACTATGGCTACACCTTC
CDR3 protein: CAWSVLRNYGYTF

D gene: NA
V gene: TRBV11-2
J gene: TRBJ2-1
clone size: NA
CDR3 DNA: TGTGCCAGCAGTCCGCTAGTCGGTCACAATGAGCAGTTCTTC
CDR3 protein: CASSPLVGHNEQFF

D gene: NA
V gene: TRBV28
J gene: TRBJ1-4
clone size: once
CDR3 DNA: TGTGCCAGCAGTCTCCGGGGGGTCAGGGAAAAACTGTTTTTT
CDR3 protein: CASSLRGVREKLFF

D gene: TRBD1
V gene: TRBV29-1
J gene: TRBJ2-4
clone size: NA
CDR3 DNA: TGCAGCGTTGAATCGGGCCAGGGGGCAGGGGACATTCAGTACTTC
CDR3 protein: CSVESGQGAGDIQYF

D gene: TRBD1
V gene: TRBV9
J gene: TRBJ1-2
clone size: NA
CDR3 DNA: TGTGCCAGCAGCGTAGGAGGGGGCGCGCATGGCTACACCTTC
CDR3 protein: CASSVGGGAHGYTF

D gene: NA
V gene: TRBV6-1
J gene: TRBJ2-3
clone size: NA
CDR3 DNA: TGTGCCAGCAGTGATTGGAGGGAAGGAACAGATACGCAGTATTTT
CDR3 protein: CASSDWREGTDTQYF

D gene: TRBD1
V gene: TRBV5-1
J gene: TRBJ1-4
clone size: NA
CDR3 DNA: TGCGCCAGCAGCTCTGGACAGGGGTCGAAAACTAATGAAAAACTGTTTTTT
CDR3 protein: CASSSGQGSKTNEKLFF

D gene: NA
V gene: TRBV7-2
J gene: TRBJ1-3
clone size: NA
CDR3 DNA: TGTGCCAGCAGCTTATCCGTCGGGGACACTGGAAACACCATATATTTT
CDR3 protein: CASSLSVGDTGNTIYF

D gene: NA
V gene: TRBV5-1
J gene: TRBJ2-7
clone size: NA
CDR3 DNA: TGCGCCAGCAGCCAGCCCGACGGGTACCCCTACGAGCAGTACTTC
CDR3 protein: CASSQPDGYPYEQYF

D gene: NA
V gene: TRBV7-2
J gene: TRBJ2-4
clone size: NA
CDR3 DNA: TGTGCCAGCAGTCCAGGAGGCGCTGCGGGGAACATTCAGTACTTC
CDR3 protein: CASSPGGAAGNIQYF

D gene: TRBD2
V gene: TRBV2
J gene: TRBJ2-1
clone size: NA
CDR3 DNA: TGTGCCAGCAGACGCCCCGGGAGGAATGATGAGCAGTTCTTC
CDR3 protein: CASRRPGRNDEQFF

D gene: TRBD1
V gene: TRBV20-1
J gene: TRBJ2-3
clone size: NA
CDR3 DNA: TGCTCCGGACAGGCGGGAGATACGCAGTATTTT
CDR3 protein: CSGQAGDTQYF

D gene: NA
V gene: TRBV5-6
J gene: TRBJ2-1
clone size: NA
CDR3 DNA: TGTGCCAGCTACGTGGCGGGGTTCTCCTACAATGAGCAGTTCTTC
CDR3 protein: CASYVAGFSYNEQFF

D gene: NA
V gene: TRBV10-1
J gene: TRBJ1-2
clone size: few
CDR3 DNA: TGCGCCAGCAGTGAGCACAGGGCGGATGGCTACACCTTC
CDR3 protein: CASSEHRADGYTF

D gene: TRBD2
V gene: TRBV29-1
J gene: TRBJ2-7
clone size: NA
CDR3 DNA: TGCAGCGTTATTCTAGCGGAGGACTCCTACGAGCAGTACTTC
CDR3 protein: CSVILAEDSYEQYF

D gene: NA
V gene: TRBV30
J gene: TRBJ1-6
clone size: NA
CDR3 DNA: TGTGCCTGGCGGCAGGGTCCGAATTCACCCCTCCACTTT
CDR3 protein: CAWRQGPNSPLHF

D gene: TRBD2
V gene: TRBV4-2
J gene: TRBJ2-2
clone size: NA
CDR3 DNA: TGTGCCAGCAGCCAAGATGGGGCTAGCGGGGGGGCCGGGGAGCTGTTTTTT
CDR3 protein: CASSQDGASGGAGELFF

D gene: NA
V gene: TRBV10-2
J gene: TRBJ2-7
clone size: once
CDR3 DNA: TGCGCCAGCAGTGAGTCGATTGGGAGCTACGAGCAGTACTTC
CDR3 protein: CASSESIGSYEQYF

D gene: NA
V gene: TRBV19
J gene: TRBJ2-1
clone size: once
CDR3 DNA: TGTGCCAGTAGGTCGGACGTGGCGGGGAGCAATGAGCAGTTCTTC
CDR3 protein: CASRSDVAGSNEQFF

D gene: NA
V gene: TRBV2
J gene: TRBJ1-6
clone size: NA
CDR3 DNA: TGTGCCAGCATAAACCTCCCTAGCTCCTATAATTCACCCCTCCACTTT
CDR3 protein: CASINLPSSYNSPLHF